A selection of T cell receptor beta chains follows, all from one sample in a study of T cell repertoires in cytomegalovirus infection. Using its own MiXCR run on the reads, TCRdb lists one record per CDR3 protein. This sample carries about 890,000 distinct CDR3 sequences, around 29% of them seen once, and the ten largest clones take about 14%. The antigens of these receptors remain unknown. The starting material was cultured CD8+ T cells from PBMCs, obtained from culture after CMV antigen stimulation. The receptors derive from a human donor in good health (CMV status not recorded). Some clones in this sample may be carry-over from other donors' samples. Each CDR3 is given without its conserved first and last residue. The D gene is left open where the match is weak.

D gene	V gene	J gene	CDR3 protein
NA	TRBV7-6	TRBJ2-5	ASSLVRETQY
NA	TRBV29-1	TRBJ1-1	SGTGTVNTEAF
NA	TRBV7-6	TRBJ2-5	ASSFKGGAYLQETQY
NA	TRBV5-4	TRBJ1-2	ASSFVEYYGYT
TRBD1	TRBV6-6	TRBJ2-5	ASSRWDRIQETQY
NA	TRBV25-1	TRBJ1-4	ASSEYYRESLKLF
TRBD2	TRBV12-3/TRBV12-4	TRBJ2-2	ASSYTSAYTGELF
NA	TRBV5-6	TRBJ1-2	ASSLLLSNYGYT
TRBD1	TRBV2	TRBJ1-2	ASPGTGLYGYT
NA	TRBV6-5	TRBJ1-1	ASSKDRTEAF
NA	TRBV19	TRBJ2-1	ASSSGNYNEQF
NA	TRBV6-1	TRBJ2-5	ASSGRWGETQY